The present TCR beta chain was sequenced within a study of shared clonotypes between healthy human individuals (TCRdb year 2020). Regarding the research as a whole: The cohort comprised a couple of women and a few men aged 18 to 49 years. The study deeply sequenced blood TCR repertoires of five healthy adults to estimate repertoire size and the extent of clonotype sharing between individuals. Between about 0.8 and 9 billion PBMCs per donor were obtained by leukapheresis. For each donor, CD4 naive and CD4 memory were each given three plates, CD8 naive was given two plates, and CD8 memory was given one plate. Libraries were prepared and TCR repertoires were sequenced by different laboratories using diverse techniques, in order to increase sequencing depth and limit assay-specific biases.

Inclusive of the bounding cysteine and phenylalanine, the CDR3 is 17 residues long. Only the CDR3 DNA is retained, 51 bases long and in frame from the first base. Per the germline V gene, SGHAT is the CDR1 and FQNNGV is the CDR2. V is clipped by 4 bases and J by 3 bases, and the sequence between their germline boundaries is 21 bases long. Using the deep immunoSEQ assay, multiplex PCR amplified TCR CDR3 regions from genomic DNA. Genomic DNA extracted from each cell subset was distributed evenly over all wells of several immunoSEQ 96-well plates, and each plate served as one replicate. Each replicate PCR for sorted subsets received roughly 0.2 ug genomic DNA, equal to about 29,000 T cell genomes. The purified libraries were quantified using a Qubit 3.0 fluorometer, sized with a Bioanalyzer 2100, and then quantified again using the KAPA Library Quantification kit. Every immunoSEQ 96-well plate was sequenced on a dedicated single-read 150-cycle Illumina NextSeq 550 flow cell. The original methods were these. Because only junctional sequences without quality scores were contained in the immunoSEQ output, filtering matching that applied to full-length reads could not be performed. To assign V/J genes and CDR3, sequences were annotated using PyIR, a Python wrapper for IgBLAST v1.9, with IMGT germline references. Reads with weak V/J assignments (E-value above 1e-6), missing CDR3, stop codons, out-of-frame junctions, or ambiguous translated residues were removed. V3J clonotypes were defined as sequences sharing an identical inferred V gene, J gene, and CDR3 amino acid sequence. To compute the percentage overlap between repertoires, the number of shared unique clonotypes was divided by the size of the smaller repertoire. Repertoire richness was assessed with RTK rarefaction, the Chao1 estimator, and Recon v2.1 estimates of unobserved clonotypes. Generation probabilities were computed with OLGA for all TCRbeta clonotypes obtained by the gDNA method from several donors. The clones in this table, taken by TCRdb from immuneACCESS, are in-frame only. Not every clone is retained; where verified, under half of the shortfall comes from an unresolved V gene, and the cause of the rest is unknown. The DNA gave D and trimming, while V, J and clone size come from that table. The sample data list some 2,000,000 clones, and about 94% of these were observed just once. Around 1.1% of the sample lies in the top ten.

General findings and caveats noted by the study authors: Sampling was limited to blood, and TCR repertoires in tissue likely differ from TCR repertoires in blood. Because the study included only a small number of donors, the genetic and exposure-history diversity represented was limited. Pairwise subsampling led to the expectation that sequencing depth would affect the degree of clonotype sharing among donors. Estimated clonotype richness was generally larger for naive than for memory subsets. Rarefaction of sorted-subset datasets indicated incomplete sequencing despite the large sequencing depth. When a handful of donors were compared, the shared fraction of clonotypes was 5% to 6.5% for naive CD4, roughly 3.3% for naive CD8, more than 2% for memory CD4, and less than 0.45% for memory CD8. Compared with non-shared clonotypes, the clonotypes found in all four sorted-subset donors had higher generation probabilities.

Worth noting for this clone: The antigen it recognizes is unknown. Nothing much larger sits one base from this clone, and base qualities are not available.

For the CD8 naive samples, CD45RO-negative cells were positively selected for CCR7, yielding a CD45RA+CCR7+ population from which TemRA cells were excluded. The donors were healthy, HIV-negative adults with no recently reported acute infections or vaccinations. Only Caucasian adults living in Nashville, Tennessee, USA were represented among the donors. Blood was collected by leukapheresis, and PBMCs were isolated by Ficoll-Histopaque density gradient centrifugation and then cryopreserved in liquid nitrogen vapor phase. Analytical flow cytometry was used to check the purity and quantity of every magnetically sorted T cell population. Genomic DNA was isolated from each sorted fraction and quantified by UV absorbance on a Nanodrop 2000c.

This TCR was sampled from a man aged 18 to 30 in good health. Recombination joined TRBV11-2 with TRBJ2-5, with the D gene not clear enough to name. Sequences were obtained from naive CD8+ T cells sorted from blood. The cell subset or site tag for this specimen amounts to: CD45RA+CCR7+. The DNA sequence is TGTGCCAGCAGCTCCCCGATAGGAGTAGGTCTTAAAGAGACCCAGTACTTC. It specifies CASSSPIGVGLKETQYF.